A selection of T cell receptor beta chains follows, all from one sample in a study of OX40 agonist ivuxolimab in advanced cancers. The method was immunoSEQ multiplex PCR; TCRdb's version includes in-frame clones alone and lacks a portion of them. The profile shows some 18,000 clones, over 70% of them singletons. The sequencing used CD4+ or CD8+ T cells sorted from blood, collected in a trial of the OX40 agonist ivuxolimab. The receptor set was obtained from an adult with an advanced solid tumor such as melanoma, head and neck, liver or kidney cancer. Both conserved end residues are part of each CDR3. A D gene is named only where the DNA matches it firmly. Clone size is given for some rows only: seen once, a few or many times, or a class if the clone is expanded.

D: -; V: TRBV9; size: -; J: TRBJ2-5; DNA: TGTGCCAGCAGCGTCGCCGGGACGGCTCAAGAGACCCAGTACTTC; CDR3: CASSVAGTAQETQYF
D: -; V: TRBV6-5; size: -; J: TRBJ1-2; DNA: TGTGCCATCAGTGAGTCCGCAGCTCTCTATGGCTACACCTTC; CDR3: CAISESAALYGYTF
D: TRBD2; V: TRBV28; size: medium-sized; J: TRBJ2-1; DNA: TGTGCCAGCAGTGCCGGGACTAGCACTAACAATGAGCAGTTCTTC; CDR3: CASSAGTSTNNEQFF
D: -; V: TRBV6-1; size: -; J: TRBJ1-2; DNA: TGTGCCAGCAGGGTCGATCAGGGATCGTATGGCTACACCTTC; CDR3: CASRVDQGSYGYTF
D: -; V: TRBV6-6; size: -; J: TRBJ2-2; DNA: TGTGCCAGCATCGAACCGGCTGGGGAGCTGTTTTTT; CDR3: CASIEPAGELFF
D: -; V: TRBV13; size: -; J: TRBJ2-3; DNA: TGTGCCAGCAGTCCTGAGGCAGATACGCAGTATTTT; CDR3: CASSPEADTQYF
D: -; V: TRBV14; size: -; J: TRBJ2-1; DNA: TGTGCCAGCAGCCAAGAAAACAGCTACAATGAGCAGTTCTTC; CDR3: CASSQENSYNEQFF
D: TRBD2; V: TRBV5-6; size: -; J: TRBJ2-1; DNA: TGTGCCAGCAGCTGGAACCCGGGACTAGCGGGAGACAATGAGCAGTTCTTC; CDR3: CASSWNPGLAGDNEQFF
D: -; V: TRBV4-3; size: few; J: TRBJ2-3; DNA: TGCGCCAGCACTCGGACACTGGATGTCGGCGCAGATACGCAGTATTTT; CDR3: CASTRTLDVGADTQYF
D: TRBD1; V: TRBV4-1; size: -; J: TRBJ2-7; DNA: TGCGCCAGCAGCCAAGAAGGGACAGGGGACTACGAGCAGTACTTC; CDR3: CASSQEGTGDYEQYF
D: TRBD2; V: TRBV19; size: -; J: TRBJ2-3; DNA: TGTGCCAGTAGTATCACTAGCGGGGTGGCAGATACGCAGTATTTT; CDR3: CASSITSGVADTQYF
D: TRBD2; V: TRBV13; size: -; J: TRBJ2-5; DNA: TGTGCCAGCAGCTTCGTCAAGCGGGAGGGCCAAGAGACCCAGTACTTC; CDR3: CASSFVKREGQETQYF
D: -; V: TRBV19; size: -; J: TRBJ2-1; DNA: TGTGCCAGTACCCCAGGGACCCCTGAGCAGTTCTTC; CDR3: CASTPGTPEQFF
D: -; V: TRBV25-1; size: -; J: TRBJ1-2; DNA: TGTGCCAGCTGGCAGGGAATCTATGGCTACACCTTC; CDR3: CASWQGIYGYTF
D: -; V: TRBV7-9; size: -; J: TRBJ2-5; DNA: TGTGCCAGCAGCTCCACGGGGCCCCAAGAGACCCAGTACTTC; CDR3: CASSSTGPQETQYF
D: -; V: TRBV30; size: -; J: TRBJ1-6; DNA: TGTGCCTGGAGTAGTTCCGGGACTTGGAATTCACCCCTCCACTTT; CDR3: CAWSSSGTWNSPLHF
D: TRBD1; V: TRBV15; size: -; J: TRBJ1-2; DNA: TGTGCCACCAGCAGAATTGGACAGGGGGCCTACACCTTC; CDR3: CATSRIGQGAYTF
D: -; V: TRBV4-3; size: -; J: TRBJ1-3; DNA: TGCGCCAGCAGCCAAGAAGGGGCTGGAAACACCATATATTTT; CDR3: CASSQEGAGNTIYF
D: TRBD2; V: TRBV29-1; size: -; J: TRBJ2-2; DNA: TGCAGCGTTAACCTAGCGGGAGTTGCCGGGGAGCTGTTTTTT; CDR3: CSVNLAGVAGELFF
D: -; V: TRBV6-1; size: few; J: TRBJ1-2; DNA: TGTGCCAGCAGTGAGGACATTGACTATGGCTACACCTTC; CDR3: CASSEDIDYGYTF
D: -; V: TRBV7-9; size: medium-sized; J: TRBJ1-2; DNA: TGTGCCAGCAGCTTAGTTGCGGGACTGTGGGGCTACACCTTC; CDR3: CASSLVAGLWGYTF
D: -; V: TRBV28; size: -; J: TRBJ2-7; DNA: TGTGCCAGCAGTTTAACTTCCTTCCTCTCCTACGAGCAGTACTTC; CDR3: CASSLTSFLSYEQYF
D: TRBD1; V: TRBV29-1; size: -; J: TRBJ2-7; DNA: TGCAGCGTTGAAGATCAAGTGGCAGGGGGCTTGTCCCCCTCCTACGAGCAGTACTTC; CDR3: CSVEDQVAGGLSPSYEQYF
D: -; V: TRBV5-4; size: -; J: TRBJ2-3; DNA: TGTGCCAGCACTTTAGGGGAAGAAACAGATACGCAGTATTTT; CDR3: CASTLGEETDTQYF
D: -; V: TRBV7-8; size: -; J: TRBJ2-1; DNA: TGTGCCAGCAGCTTCCAGGGTCTTCCATCACATGAGCAGTTCTTC; CDR3: CASSFQGLPSHEQFF
D: TRBD1; V: TRBV11-3; size: -; J: TRBJ1-2; DNA: TGTGCCAGCAGCTCTGGGACAGCGGGGGACGGCTACACCTTC; CDR3: CASSSGTAGDGYTF
D: -; V: TRBV6-6; size: few; J: TRBJ1-1; DNA: TGTGCCAGCAGGTTAGGGACCGAAGCTTTCTTT; CDR3: CASRLGTEAFF
D: -; V: TRBV6-1; size: -; J: TRBJ1-5; DNA: TGTGCCAGCAACCCCACAGGAAGCAATCAGCCCCAGCATTTT; CDR3: CASNPTGSNQPQHF
D: -; V: TRBV25-1; size: -; J: TRBJ1-2; DNA: TGTGCCAGCAGTGAAACGAAGCTTAACTATGGCTACACCTTC; CDR3: CASSETKLNYGYTF
D: TRBD2; V: TRBV9; size: -; J: TRBJ2-7; DNA: TGTGCCAGCAGCGTTTGGGCGGGAGGGGACGAGCAGTACTTC; CDR3: CASSVWAGGDEQYF
D: -; V: TRBV10-1; size: -; J: TRBJ2-5; DNA: TGCGCCAGCAGCGATCCGGGACACCAGGAGACCCAGTACTTC; CDR3: CASSDPGHQETQYF
D: TRBD2; V: TRBV4-1; size: -; J: TRBJ2-3; DNA: TGCGCCAGCAGCCCTAGCGGGGCGGATAGCACAGATACGCAGTATTTT; CDR3: CASSPSGADSTDTQYF
D: -; V: TRBV25-1; size: few; J: TRBJ1-2; DNA: TGTGCCAGCAGTGATGCCGCTACAGGCGAGAACTATGGCTACACCTTC; CDR3: CASSDAATGENYGYTF
D: TRBD1; V: TRBV29-1; size: -; J: TRBJ1-3; DNA: TGCAGCGTCGCGACAGGGGGCTCTGGAAACACCATATATTTT; CDR3: CSVATGGSGNTIYF
D: TRBD2; V: TRBV30; size: -; J: TRBJ2-5; DNA: TGTGCCTGGAGTCCGCGGGGGTCCCAAGAGACCCAGTACTTC; CDR3: CAWSPRGSQETQYF
D: TRBD2; V: TRBV28; size: few; J: TRBJ2-7; DNA: TGTGCCAGCAGTTTGCCTAGCGGCCGGATAGACGATTCCTACGAGCAGTACTTC; CDR3: CASSLPSGRIDDSYEQYF